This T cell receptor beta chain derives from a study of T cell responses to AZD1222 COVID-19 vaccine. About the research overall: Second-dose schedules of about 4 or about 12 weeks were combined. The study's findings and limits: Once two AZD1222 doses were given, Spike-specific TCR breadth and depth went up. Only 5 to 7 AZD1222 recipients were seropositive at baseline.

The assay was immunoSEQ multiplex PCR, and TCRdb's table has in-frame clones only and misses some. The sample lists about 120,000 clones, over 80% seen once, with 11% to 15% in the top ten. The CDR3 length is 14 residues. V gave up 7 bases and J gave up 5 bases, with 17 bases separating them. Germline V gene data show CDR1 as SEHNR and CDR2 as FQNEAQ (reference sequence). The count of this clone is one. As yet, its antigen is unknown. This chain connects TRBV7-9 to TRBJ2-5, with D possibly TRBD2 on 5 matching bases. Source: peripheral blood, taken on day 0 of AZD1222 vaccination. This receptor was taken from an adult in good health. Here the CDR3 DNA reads TGTGCCAGCACCGTTATAAGCGGTGGGGAGACCCAGTACTTC. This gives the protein CASTVISGGETQYF.